This T cell receptor beta chain was sequenced in a study of blood T cells in healthy people across ages. Combining a sample-barcoded 5' primer with a J-beta primer mix, a second PCR ran for roughly 7 to 12 cycles. One entry per CDR3 protein results from TCRdb running MiXCR on the 5' RACE reads. Of some 1.5 million distinct CDR3 sequences in the sample, roughly 30% are singletons; the top ten hold about 7.7%. The sample, approximately 11 milliliters of peripheral blood, was drawn from each donor. The CDR3 is 14 amino acids. V lost 1 base to trimming and J lost 4 bases, with 11 bases between them. Germline assignment: CDR1 SGHRS and CDR2 YFSETQ.

The source material was blood. The rearrangement joins TRBV5-1 to TRBJ2-5; D remains ambiguous. The sequence was obtained from a woman aged 25 to 39 in good health. The CDR3 bases are TGCGCCAGCAGCTTGACGTCTTCCAGAGAGACCCAGTACTTC. The encoded protein is CASSLTSSRETQYF.